Here is one T cell receptor beta chain with its context. The sample comes from a study of blood T cell repertoires in COVID-19. The CDR3 contains 15 residues. Germline V gene lookup returns CDR1 MDHEN and CDR2 SYDVKM. Trimming took off 3 bases at V and 4 bases at J, with 13 bases between the two ends. Authors' analysis steps: Amplified reference gene primers provided the basis for estimating nucleated cell counts. Assay: immunoSEQ multiplex PCR; the TCRdb copy retains only in-frame clones and omits some. That table furnishes V, J and clone size, whereas the DNA furnished D and trimming. Of 290,000 or so clones listed, approximately 86% are singletons.

The sequenced sample consisted of PBMCs or T cells enriched from blood (not recorded which). This sequence joins TRBV28 and TRBJ2-1; perhaps TRBD1 as D (6 bases). This TCR came from a woman younger than 30 who had recovered from COVID-19. Written as DNA, the CDR3 is TGTGCCAGCAGTTTTACCGGGACAATTTACAATGAGCAGTTCTTC. Encoded protein: CASSFTGTIYNEQFF. Variable domain in full (rest from reference TRBV28 and TRBJ2-1): DVKVTQSSRYLVKRTGEKVFLECVQDMDHENMFWYRQDPGLGLRLIYFSYDVKMKEKGDIPEGYSVSREKKERFSLILESASTNQTSMYLCASSFTGTIYNEQFFGPGTRLTVL.